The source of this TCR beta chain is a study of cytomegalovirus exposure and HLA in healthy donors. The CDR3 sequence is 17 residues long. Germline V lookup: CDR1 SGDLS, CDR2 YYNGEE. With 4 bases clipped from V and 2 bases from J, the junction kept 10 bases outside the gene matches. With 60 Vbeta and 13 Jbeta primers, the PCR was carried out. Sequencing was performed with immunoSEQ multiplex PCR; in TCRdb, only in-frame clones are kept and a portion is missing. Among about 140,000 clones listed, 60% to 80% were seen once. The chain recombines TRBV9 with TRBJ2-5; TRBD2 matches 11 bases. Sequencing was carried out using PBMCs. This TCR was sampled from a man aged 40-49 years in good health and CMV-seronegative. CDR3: CASSQASGGLGQETQYF. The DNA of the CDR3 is TGTGCCAGCAGCCAGGCTAGCGGGGGGCTGGGGCAAGAGACCCAGTACTTC.